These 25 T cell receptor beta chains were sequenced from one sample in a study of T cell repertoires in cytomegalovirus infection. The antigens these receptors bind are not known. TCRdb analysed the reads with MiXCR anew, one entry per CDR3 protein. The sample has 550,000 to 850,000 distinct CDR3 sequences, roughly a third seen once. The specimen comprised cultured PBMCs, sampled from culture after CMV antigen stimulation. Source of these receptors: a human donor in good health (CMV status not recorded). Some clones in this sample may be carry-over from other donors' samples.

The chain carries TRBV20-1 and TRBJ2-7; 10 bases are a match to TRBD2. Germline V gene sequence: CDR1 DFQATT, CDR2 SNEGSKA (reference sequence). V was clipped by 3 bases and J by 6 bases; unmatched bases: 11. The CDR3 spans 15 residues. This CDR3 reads CSASVLAGAYGEQYF. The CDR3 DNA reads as TGCAGTGCTAGTGTCCTAGCGGGGGCTTATGGCGAGCAGTACTTC.

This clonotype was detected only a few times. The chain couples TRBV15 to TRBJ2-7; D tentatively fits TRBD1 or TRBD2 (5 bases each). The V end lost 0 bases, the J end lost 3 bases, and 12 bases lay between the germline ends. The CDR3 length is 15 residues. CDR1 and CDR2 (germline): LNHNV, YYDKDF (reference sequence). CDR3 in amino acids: CATSRDRGYHYEQYF. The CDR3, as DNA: TGTGCCACCAGCAGAGATCGGGGCTACCACTACGAGCAGTACTTC.

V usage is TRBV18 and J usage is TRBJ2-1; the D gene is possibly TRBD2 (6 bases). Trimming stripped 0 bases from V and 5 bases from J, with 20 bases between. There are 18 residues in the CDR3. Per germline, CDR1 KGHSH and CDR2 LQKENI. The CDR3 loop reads CASSPPMGGGMGDNEQFF. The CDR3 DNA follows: TGTGCCAGCTCACCACCGATGGGTGGCGGGATGGGCGACAATGAGCAGTTCTTC.

The CDR3 loop reads CAISESTGRGGSYNEQFF. CDR3 DNA sequence: TGTGCCATCAGTGAGTCGACGGGTCGGGGTGGCTCCTACAATGAGCAGTTCTTC. The V gene is TRBV10-3, the J gene TRBJ2-1; D might be TRBD2 (5 bases). The CDR3 spans 18 residues. Per germline, CDR1 ENHRY and CDR2 SYGVKD. Trimming took off 0 bases at V and 0 bases at J, with 15 bases between the two ends.

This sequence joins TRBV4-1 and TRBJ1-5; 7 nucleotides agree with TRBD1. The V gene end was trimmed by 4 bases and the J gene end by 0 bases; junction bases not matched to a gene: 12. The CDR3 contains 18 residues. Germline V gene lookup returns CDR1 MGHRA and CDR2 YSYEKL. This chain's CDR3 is CASSPRQGRAYSNQPQHF. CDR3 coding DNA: TGCGCCAGCAGCCCCCGACAGGGAAGGGCTTATAGCAATCAGCCCCAGCATTTT.

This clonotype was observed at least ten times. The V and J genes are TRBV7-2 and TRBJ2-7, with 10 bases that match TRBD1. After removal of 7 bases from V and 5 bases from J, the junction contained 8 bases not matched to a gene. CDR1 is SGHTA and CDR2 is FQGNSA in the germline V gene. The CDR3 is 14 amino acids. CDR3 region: CASTQDRGNDEQYF. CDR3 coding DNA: TGTGCCAGCACCCAGGACAGGGGGAACGACGAGCAGTACTTC.

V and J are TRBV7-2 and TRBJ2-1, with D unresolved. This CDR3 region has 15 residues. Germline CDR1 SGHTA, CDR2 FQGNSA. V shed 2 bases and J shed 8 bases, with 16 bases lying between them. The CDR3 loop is CASSLSFRAPDEQFF. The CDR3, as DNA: TGTGCCAGCAGCTTATCGTTTCGGGCTCCCGATGAGCAGTTCTTC.

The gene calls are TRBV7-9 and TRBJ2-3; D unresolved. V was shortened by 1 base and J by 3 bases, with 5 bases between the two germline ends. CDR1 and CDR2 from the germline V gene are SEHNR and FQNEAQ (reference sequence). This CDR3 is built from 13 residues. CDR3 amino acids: CASSLEPTDTQYF. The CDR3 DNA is TGTGCCAGCAGCTTAGAGCCGACAGATACGCAGTATTTT.

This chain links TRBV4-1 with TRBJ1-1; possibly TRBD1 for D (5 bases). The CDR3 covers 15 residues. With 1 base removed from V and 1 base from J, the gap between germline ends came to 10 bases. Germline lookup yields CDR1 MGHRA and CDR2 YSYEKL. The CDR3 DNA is TGCGCCAGCAGCCAAGGGGCCAGGGCGAACACTGAAGCTTTCTTT. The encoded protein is CASSQGARANTEAFF.

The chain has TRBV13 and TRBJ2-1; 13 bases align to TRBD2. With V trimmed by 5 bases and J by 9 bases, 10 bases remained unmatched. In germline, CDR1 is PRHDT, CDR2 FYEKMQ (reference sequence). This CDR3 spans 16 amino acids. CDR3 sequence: CASSHTSGGANFEQFF. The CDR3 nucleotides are TGTGCCAGCAGCCACACTAGCGGGGGGGCCAATTTTGAGCAGTTCTTC.

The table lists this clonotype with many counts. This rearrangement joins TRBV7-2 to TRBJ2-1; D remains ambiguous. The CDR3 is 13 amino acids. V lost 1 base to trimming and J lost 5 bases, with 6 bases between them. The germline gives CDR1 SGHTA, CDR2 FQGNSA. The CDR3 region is CASSLEADNEQFF. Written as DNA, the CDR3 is TGTGCCAGCAGCTTAGAGGCAGACAATGAGCAGTTCTTC.

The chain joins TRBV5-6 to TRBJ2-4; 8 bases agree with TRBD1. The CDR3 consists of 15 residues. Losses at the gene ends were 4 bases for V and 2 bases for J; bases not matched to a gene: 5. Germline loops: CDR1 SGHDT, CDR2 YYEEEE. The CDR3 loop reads CASSGRTGPKNIQYF. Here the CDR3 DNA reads TGTGCCAGCAGCGGTCGGACAGGGCCCAAAAACATTCAGTACTTC.

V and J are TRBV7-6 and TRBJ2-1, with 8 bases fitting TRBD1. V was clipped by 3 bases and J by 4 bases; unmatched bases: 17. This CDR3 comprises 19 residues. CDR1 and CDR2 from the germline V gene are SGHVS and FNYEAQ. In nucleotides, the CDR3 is TGTGCCAGCAGCTTCAGCCCCCAGGGGGCGGCTTGGCTTTACAATGAGCAGTTCTTC. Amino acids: CASSFSPQGAAWLYNEQFF.

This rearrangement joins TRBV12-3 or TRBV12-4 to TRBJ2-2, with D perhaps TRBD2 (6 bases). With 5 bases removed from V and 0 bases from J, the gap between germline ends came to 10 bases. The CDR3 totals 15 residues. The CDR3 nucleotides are TGTGCCAGCAGTAACGTAGCGGCGAACACCGGGGAGCTGTTTTTT. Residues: CASSNVAANTGELFF.

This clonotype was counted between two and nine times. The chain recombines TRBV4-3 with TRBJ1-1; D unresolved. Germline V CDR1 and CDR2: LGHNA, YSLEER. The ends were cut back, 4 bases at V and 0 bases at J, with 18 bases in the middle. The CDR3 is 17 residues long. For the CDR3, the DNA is TGCGCCAGCAGCCTAAGCCCCGGCCAGACCATGAACACTGAAGCTTTCTTT. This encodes CASSLSPGQTMNTEAFF.

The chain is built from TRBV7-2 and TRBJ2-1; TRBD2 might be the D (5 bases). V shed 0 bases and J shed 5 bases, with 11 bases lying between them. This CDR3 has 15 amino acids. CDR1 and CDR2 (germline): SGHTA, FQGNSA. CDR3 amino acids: CASSLAGAGDNEQFF. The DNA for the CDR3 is TGTGCCAGCAGCTTAGCTGGAGCCGGGGACAATGAGCAGTTCTTC.

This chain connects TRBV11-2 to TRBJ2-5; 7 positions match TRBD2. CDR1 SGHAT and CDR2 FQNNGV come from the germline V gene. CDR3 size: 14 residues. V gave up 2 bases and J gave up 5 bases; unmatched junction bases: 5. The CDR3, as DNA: TGTGCCAGCAGCTTAACCCGGGGGGTTGAGACCCAGTACTTC. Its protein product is CASSLTRGVETQYF.

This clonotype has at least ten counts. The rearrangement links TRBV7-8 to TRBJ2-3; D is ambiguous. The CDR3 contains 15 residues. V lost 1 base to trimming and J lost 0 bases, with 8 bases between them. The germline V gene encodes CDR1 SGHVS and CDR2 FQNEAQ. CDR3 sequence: CASSLEVGSTDTQYF. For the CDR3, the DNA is TGTGCCAGCAGCTTAGAAGTGGGCAGCACAGATACGCAGTATTTT.

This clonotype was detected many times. Written as DNA, the CDR3 is TGTGCCAGCAGTGAGGGGGGTAAAGATACGCAGTATTTT. Its protein product is CASSEGGKDTQYF. This chain joins TRBV6-1 and TRBJ2-3; D possibly corresponds to TRBD2 (6 bases). Germline lookup yields CDR1 MNHNS and CDR2 SASEGT. CDR3 length equals 13 residues. Trimming removed 3 bases at V and 5 bases at J, with 9 bases between.

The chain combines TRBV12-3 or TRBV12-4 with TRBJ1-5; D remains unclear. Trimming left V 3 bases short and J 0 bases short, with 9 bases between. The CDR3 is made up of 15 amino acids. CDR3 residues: CASSFQLYSNQPQHF. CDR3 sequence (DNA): TGTGCCAGCAGTTTTCAGCTCTATAGCAATCAGCCCCAGCATTTT.

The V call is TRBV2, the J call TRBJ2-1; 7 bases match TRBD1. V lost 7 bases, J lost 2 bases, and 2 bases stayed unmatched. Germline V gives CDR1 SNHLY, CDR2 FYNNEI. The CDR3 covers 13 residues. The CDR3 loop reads CASKGGPYNEQFF. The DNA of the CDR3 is TGTGCCAGCAAAGGGGGCCCCTACAATGAGCAGTTCTTC. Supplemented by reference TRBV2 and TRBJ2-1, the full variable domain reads EPEVTQTPSHQVTQMGQEVILRCVPISNHLYFYWYRQILGQKVEFLVSFYNNEISEKSEIFDDQFSVERPDGSNFTLKIRSTKLEDSAMYFCASKGGPYNEQFFGPGTRLTVL.

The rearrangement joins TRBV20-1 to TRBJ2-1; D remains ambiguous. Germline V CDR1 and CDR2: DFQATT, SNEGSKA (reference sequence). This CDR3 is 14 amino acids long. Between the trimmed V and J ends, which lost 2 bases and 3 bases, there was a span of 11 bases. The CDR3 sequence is CSARSRSFYNEQFF. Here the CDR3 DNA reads TGCAGTGCTAGAAGTAGGTCCTTCTACAATGAGCAGTTCTTC.

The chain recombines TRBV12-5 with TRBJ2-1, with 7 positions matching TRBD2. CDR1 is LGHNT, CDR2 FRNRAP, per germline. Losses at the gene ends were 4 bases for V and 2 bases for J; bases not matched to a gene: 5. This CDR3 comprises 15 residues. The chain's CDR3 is CASGSSGIPYNEQFF. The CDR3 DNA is TGTGCTAGTGGTTCAAGCGGGATCCCCTACAATGAGCAGTTCTTC.

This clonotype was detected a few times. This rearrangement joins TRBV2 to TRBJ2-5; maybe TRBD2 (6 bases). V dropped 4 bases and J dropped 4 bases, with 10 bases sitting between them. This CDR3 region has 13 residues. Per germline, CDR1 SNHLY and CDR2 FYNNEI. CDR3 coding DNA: TGTGCCAGCAGTGTCCCGGAGGGAGAGACCCAGTACTTC. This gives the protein CASSVPEGETQYF.

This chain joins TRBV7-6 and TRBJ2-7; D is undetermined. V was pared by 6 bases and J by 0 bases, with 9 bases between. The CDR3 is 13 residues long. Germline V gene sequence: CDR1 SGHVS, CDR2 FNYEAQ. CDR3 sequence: CASREQSSYEQYF. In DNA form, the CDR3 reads TGTGCCAGCAGAGAACAGAGCTCCTACGAGCAGTACTTC.